The rows below give T cell receptor beta chains drawn from one sample of a study of CD8+CD57+ T cells in acquired aplastic anemia. TCRdb ran MiXCR on the reads and lists one entry per CDR3 protein. The sample lists some 160,000 distinct CDR3 sequences; over 40% were seen once. Source material: sorted CD4+, CD8+, or CD8+CD57+ T cells (not recorded which) from PBMCs. The receptors here all came from a human donor with aplastic anemia. The CDR3 runs from the conserved cysteine through the conserved F or W. Each record gives: CDR3 DNA, CDR3 protein, clone size, V gene, J gene, D gene. D genes are given only for firm matches. Expanded clones get a size class; other rows say once, few or many, or leave the size out.

TGTGCCATCAGCTCTAGCGGGGGGTACAATGAGCAGTTCTTC	CAISSSGGYNEQFF	many	TRBV10-3	TRBJ2-1	TRBD2
TGTGCCAGTAGTTTGGGGGAAGGCGGTCAAGAGACCCAGTACTTC	CASSLGEGGQETQYF	many	TRBV19	TRBJ2-5	NA
TGTGCCACCAGCAGTAGCGGGGGGGGAGAGACCCAGTACTTC	CATSSSGGGETQYF	few	TRBV15	TRBJ2-5	TRBD2
TGTGCCAGTAGTACCCTTGCTGGAAACACCATATATTTT	CASSTLAGNTIYF	NA	TRBV19	TRBJ1-3	NA
TGTGCCAGTAGCGGAGACAACGAGCAGTACTTC	CASSGDNEQYF	few	TRBV19	TRBJ2-7	NA
TGTGCCAGCTCACCGACCCCTTACAATGAGCAGTTCTTC	CASSPTPYNEQFF	NA	TRBV18	TRBJ2-1	NA
TGTGCCAGCAGCCAATCAGGGATTTCACCCCTCCACTTT	CASSQSGISPLHF	NA	TRBV7-9	TRBJ1-6	NA
TGTGCCAGCAGCTTGGTTTCACAGGTAGTAGCTTTCTTT	CASSLVSQVVAFF	many	TRBV5-6	TRBJ1-1	NA
TGCGCCAGCAGCCAAGCTGAAGCGCGGGGCACTGAAGCTTTCTTT	CASSQAEARGTEAFF	many	TRBV4-1	TRBJ1-1	NA
TGCGCCAGCAGCTTGGGACAGGGTGAAGCTTTCTTT	CASSLGQGEAFF	few	TRBV5-1	TRBJ1-1	TRBD1
TGTGCCACCAGCCCTTCTGGGGGACTAGCGGGCTACAATGAGCAGTTCTTC	CATSPSGGLAGYNEQFF	NA	TRBV24-1	TRBJ2-1	TRBD2
TGCAGCGTTGACGGGGGCAGCGATACGCAGTATTTT	CSVDGGSDTQYF	once	TRBV29-1	TRBJ2-3	NA
TGCAGTGCCAGCCCCGCGGACAGGGGCAATCAGCCCCAGCATTTT	CSASPADRGNQPQHF	many	TRBV20-1	TRBJ1-5	TRBD1
TGTGCCAGCTCACCGGACACCTTCAATGAGCAGTTCTTC	CASSPDTFNEQFF	NA	TRBV18	TRBJ2-1	NA
TGTGCCAGCATACAAGGGAGTGCGACTACGCAGTATTTT	CASIQGSATTQYF	NA	TRBV12-3/TRBV12-4	TRBJ2-3	NA
TGTGCCAGCAGCTCGCGACTAGCGGATCCCTACGAGCAGTACTTC	CASSSRLADPYEQYF	many	TRBV5-5	TRBJ2-7	TRBD2
TGTGCCACCAGTGATCCCGTCCCGGGACAGGCCACAGATACGCAGTATTTT	CATSDPVPGQATDTQYF	many	TRBV24-1	TRBJ2-3	TRBD1
TGTGCCAGCTCACCACGTGGCGACAGGGGGAATTCACCCCTCCACTTT	CASSPRGDRGNSPLHF	NA	TRBV5-2	TRBJ1-6	NA
TGCGCCAGCAGCCAGAGGGGGCAGGACCATGGCTACACCTTC	CASSQRGQDHGYTF	NA	TRBV4-3	TRBJ1-2	TRBD1
TGTGCCAGCAGCCCCCCAGATGGCTACACCTTC	CASSPPDGYTF	few	TRBV7-9	TRBJ1-2	NA
TGTGCCAGCAGTGTAGACAGCTCCTTTAATGAAAAACTGTTTTTT	CASSVDSSFNEKLFF	once	TRBV2	TRBJ1-4	NA
TGCAGCGTGGGGGACAGGAACACTGAAGCTTTCTTT	CSVGDRNTEAFF	many	TRBV29-1	TRBJ1-1	TRBD1
TGCAGTGCTAGAGATTTTTATGGGGATGAGCAGTTCTTC	CSARDFYGDEQFF	many	TRBV20-1	TRBJ2-1	NA
TGTGCCAGCAGCGGGGGTCCTAACTATGGCTACACCTTC	CASSGGPNYGYTF	many	TRBV7-2	TRBJ1-2	NA
TGTGCCACCAGTGCCTTGGGCGTGTCCGGGGAGCTGTACTTC	CATSALGVSGELYF	NA	TRBV24-1	TRBJ2-7	NA
TGTGCCAGCGGGGACAGGGCGGACTATGGCTACACCTTC	CASGDRADYGYTF	few	TRBV2	TRBJ1-2	TRBD1
TGTGCCAGCAGTTATATCAGGGTTGGGTCCTACAATGAGCAGTCCTTC	CASSYIRVGSYNEQSF	few	TRBV6-2/TRBV6-3	TRBJ2-1	NA
TGTGCCATCAGTTCGGGGGCCGATACAGATACGCAGTATTTT	CAISSGADTDTQYF	few	TRBV10-3	TRBJ2-3	NA
TGCGCCAGCAGCTCCGGGACAGGGTACAGAGAGACCCAGTACTTC	CASSSGTGYRETQYF	NA	TRBV5-1	TRBJ2-5	TRBD1
TGTGCCAGCAGTTTGGGGACAGTCAACACTGAAGCTTTCTTT	CASSLGTVNTEAFF	NA	TRBV6-5	TRBJ1-1	TRBD1
TGTGCCAGCAGTTACAACTCTGGGGCCAACGTCCTGACTTTC	CASSYNSGANVLTF	many	TRBV6-2/TRBV6-3	TRBJ2-6	NA
TGTGCCAGCAGCTACGGACAGGGGAGATCCGGGGAGCTGTTTTTT	CASSYGQGRSGELFF	NA	TRBV7-2	TRBJ2-2	TRBD1
TGCAGTGCTCCAAGTGCGGGGGGGCCCCTTCAGCCCCAGCATTTT	CSAPSAGGPLQPQHF	NA	TRBV20-1	TRBJ1-5	NA
TGTGCCAGCAGCGGAAATAGCGGGAGCTCCTACGAGCAGTACTTC	CASSGNSGSSYEQYF	NA	TRBV5-5	TRBJ2-7	TRBD2
TGTGCCAGCACGGGTAGCGGGAGGGCGGGAGATACGCAGTATTTT	CASTGSGRAGDTQYF	many	TRBV2	TRBJ2-3	TRBD2
TGTGCCAGCAGACCTAGCGGGGCCTACGAGCAGTACTTC	CASRPSGAYEQYF	NA	TRBV7-8	TRBJ2-7	TRBD2
TGTGCCATCAATAGACGGGACGTATATGGCTACACCTTC	CAINRRDVYGYTF	once	TRBV10-3	TRBJ1-2	NA
TGTGCCAGCAGCCTATCACAGGAGTCTCAAGAGACCCAGTACTTC	CASSLSQESQETQYF	many	TRBV5-8	TRBJ2-5	NA
TGTGCCAGCAGTGTTGGGCTAGCGGGGGGAGAGACCCAGTACTTC	CASSVGLAGGETQYF	few	TRBV2	TRBJ2-5	TRBD2